This T cell receptor beta chain was sequenced during a study of regulatory T cells in long-lasting Graves disease. In building TCR beta libraries, iRepertoire HTBI primers were used together with Arm-PCR of CDR3 regions. MiXCR, applied by TCRdb to the multiplex PCR reads, yields one record per CDR3 protein. There are 370,000 or so distinct CDR3 sequences in the sample; 15% to 20% occur only once, and about 19% lies in the top ten. The germline gives CDR1 SGHAT, CDR2 FQDESV (reference sequence). The CDR3 has 16 residues. V dropped 4 bases and J dropped 3; count of bases not matched to a gene: 6. The time point here: newly diagnosed GD, antithyroid drugs for less than 3 months. From PBMCs, RNA was extracted and then used to make the TCR library. This clonotype was recorded many times. The same sample was also studied in work on T cells in Graves' hyperthyroidism and ophthalmopathy. That source adds: During a first-round RT-PCR of the TCR CDR3, the HTBI primer set was used.

This sequence joins TRBV11-1 and TRBJ2-2, with 9 bases identical to TRBD2. The receptor was isolated from a young woman with Graves disease. The sample here was peripheral blood mononuclear cells (PBMCs), taken at new diagnosis, from a patient treated with antithyroid drugs. The CDR3 reads CASSSRLADYTGELFF. Written as DNA, the CDR3 is TGTGCCAGCAGCTCACGACTAGCGGACTACACCGGGGAGCTGTTTTTT.